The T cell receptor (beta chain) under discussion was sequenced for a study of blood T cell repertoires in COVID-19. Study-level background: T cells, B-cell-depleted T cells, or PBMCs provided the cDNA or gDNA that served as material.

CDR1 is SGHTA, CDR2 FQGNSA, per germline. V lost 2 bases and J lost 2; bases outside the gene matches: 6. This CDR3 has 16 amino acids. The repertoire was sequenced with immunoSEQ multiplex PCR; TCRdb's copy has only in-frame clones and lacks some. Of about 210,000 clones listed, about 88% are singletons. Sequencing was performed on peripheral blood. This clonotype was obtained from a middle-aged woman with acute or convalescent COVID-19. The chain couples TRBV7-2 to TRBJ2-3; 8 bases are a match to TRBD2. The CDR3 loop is CASSLFGGGFTDTQYF. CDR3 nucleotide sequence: TGTGCCAGCAGCTTATTTGGCGGGGGGTTCACAGATACGCAGTATTTT.